Listed below are T cell receptor beta chains from one sample, sequenced in a study of T cells in Graves' hyperthyroidism and ophthalmopathy. In TCRdb, the multiplex PCR reads were re-called with MiXCR into one record per CDR3 protein. The sample includes approximately 300,000 distinct CDR3 sequences, about a sixth seen only once; the top ten take approximately 57%. The sample comprised blood. The receptors derive from a woman in her sixties or seventies with Graves' ophthalmopathy. CDR3s include the opening cysteine and the closing phenylalanine or tryptophan. The order of the fields is J gene, V gene, CDR3 protein.

j_call: TRBJ1-5
v_call: TRBV12-3/TRBV12-4
cdr3_aa: CASRPDRVGGYQPQHF

j_call: TRBJ1-3
v_call: TRBV6-1
cdr3_aa: CASSPPTMRMIYF

j_call: TRBJ2-3
v_call: TRBV30
cdr3_aa: CAWSRASGTDTQYF

j_call: TRBJ2-4
v_call: TRBV20-1
cdr3_aa: CSASSPGATLLAKNIQYF

j_call: TRBJ1-6
v_call: TRBV27
cdr3_aa: CASSPRTGGFSPLHF

j_call: TRBJ2-3
v_call: TRBV6-2/TRBV6-3
cdr3_aa: CASSFVAGAPDTQYF

j_call: TRBJ2-7
v_call: TRBV28
cdr3_aa: CASSPWDSHEQYF

j_call: TRBJ2-1
v_call: TRBV5-6
cdr3_aa: CATARLSSYNEQFF

j_call: TRBJ1-4
v_call: TRBV4-2
cdr3_aa: CASSQDPGAGDEKLFF

j_call: TRBJ1-3
v_call: TRBV10-2
cdr3_aa: CASNQGGAGNTIYF

j_call: TRBJ1-1
v_call: TRBV5-1
cdr3_aa: CASSSTAQGTEAFF

j_call: TRBJ2-2
v_call: TRBV6-2/TRBV6-3
cdr3_aa: CASSPEAGELFF

j_call: TRBJ2-7
v_call: TRBV7-2
cdr3_aa: CASSLAGTIYEQYF

j_call: TRBJ2-7
v_call: TRBV11-2
cdr3_aa: CASSLRVGGFEQYF

j_call: TRBJ1-1
v_call: TRBV7-9
cdr3_aa: CASSGRSWGTEAFF

j_call: TRBJ2-3
v_call: TRBV6-2/TRBV6-3
cdr3_aa: CASSYGTSGRSDTQYF

j_call: TRBJ2-1
v_call: TRBV6-2/TRBV6-3
cdr3_aa: CASSKTMIGTYYNEQFF

j_call: TRBJ2-3
v_call: TRBV7-2
cdr3_aa: CASSATGGPVGTQYF

j_call: TRBJ2-3
v_call: TRBV18
cdr3_aa: CASTLDRGQGTDTQYF

j_call: TRBJ2-3
v_call: TRBV7-7
cdr3_aa: CASSFSAGEADTQYF

j_call: TRBJ2-7
v_call: TRBV28
cdr3_aa: CASSLGLQASEQYF

j_call: TRBJ1-2
v_call: TRBV18
cdr3_aa: CASHGGEANYGYTF

j_call: TRBJ2-3
v_call: TRBV2
cdr3_aa: CASRTGISTDTQYF

j_call: TRBJ1-1
v_call: TRBV7-9
cdr3_aa: CAIPVPDRQGNTGAFF

j_call: TRBJ1-1
v_call: TRBV25-1
cdr3_aa: CASSELRGGNTEAFF

j_call: TRBJ1-2
v_call: TRBV10-3
cdr3_aa: CAISVSLGDRSRSGYTF

j_call: TRBJ1-4
v_call: TRBV20-1
cdr3_aa: CSASPVGSDEKLFF

j_call: TRBJ2-2
v_call: TRBV10-3
cdr3_aa: CAISESQTATGELFF

j_call: TRBJ1-1
v_call: TRBV29-1
cdr3_aa: CSVPRTLMNTEAFF

j_call: TRBJ2-7
v_call: TRBV28
cdr3_aa: CASSGFGTGGIEQYF

j_call: TRBJ1-4
v_call: TRBV2
cdr3_aa: CASSGNRGSDEKLFF

j_call: TRBJ2-5
v_call: TRBV3-1
cdr3_aa: CASSHGTGGGETQYF

j_call: TRBJ1-5
v_call: TRBV6-1
cdr3_aa: CASSETPGGSNRPQHF

j_call: TRBJ1-2
v_call: TRBV6-2/TRBV6-3
cdr3_aa: CASSYDVGTPRTYGYTF

j_call: TRBJ2-2
v_call: TRBV5-1
cdr3_aa: CASSLDPTGELFF

j_call: TRBJ2-5
v_call: TRBV6-2/TRBV6-3
cdr3_aa: CASNEQGARKTQYF

j_call: TRBJ2-7
v_call: TRBV10-3
cdr3_aa: CAILGDISGSIYEQYF

j_call: TRBJ2-5
v_call: TRBV6-2/TRBV6-3
cdr3_aa: CASSYSLEGLETQYF

j_call: TRBJ2-1
v_call: TRBV15
cdr3_aa: CATTSAGGIYNEQFF

j_call: TRBJ2-5
v_call: TRBV11-2
cdr3_aa: CASSLARTGGKKTQYF

j_call: TRBJ1-6
v_call: TRBV11-3
cdr3_aa: CASSFNYNSPLHF

j_call: TRBJ1-1
v_call: TRBV5-1
cdr3_aa: CASSPSTGSPEAFF

j_call: TRBJ1-2
v_call: TRBV6-1
cdr3_aa: CASSYTGSANYGYTF

j_call: TRBJ1-5
v_call: TRBV27
cdr3_aa: CASSHLRGPNQPQHF

j_call: TRBJ1-1
v_call: TRBV6-1
cdr3_aa: CASGGGGGTEAFF

j_call: TRBJ2-7
v_call: TRBV20-1
cdr3_aa: CSARTPGLRSYEQYF

j_call: TRBJ2-1
v_call: TRBV30
cdr3_aa: CAWTPPGQGAYNEQFF

j_call: TRBJ1-4
v_call: TRBV20-1
cdr3_aa: CSAAEQGASNEKLFF

j_call: TRBJ2-7
v_call: TRBV6-5
cdr3_aa: CASSYGPGMIYEQYF

j_call: TRBJ1-2
v_call: TRBV5-4
cdr3_aa: CASSLEPGADYGYTF

j_call: TRBJ2-7
v_call: TRBV4-2
cdr3_aa: CASSHGGSYEQYF

j_call: TRBJ2-3
v_call: TRBV6-1
cdr3_aa: CASRIGDTQYF

j_call: TRBJ2-5
v_call: TRBV2
cdr3_aa: CAGGLQETQYF

j_call: TRBJ1-2
v_call: TRBV4-1
cdr3_aa: CASSQGVDNYGYTF